The clone carrying this T cell receptor (beta chain) has a count of ten or more. The antigen is not known. This sample is drawn from a study of breast tumors, draining lymph nodes, adjacent tissues. Study findings and constraints: Findings are consistent with lymph node origin and intratumoral expansion of most tumor T cells. Tumor TCR diversity was below lymph nodes but above nontumor tissue. Compared with basal-like, luminal-like tumors shared significantly more repertoire with nontumor tissue. The lymph node origin of tumor T cells was framed as consistent with a hypothesis, not demonstrated.

Samples came from axillary lymph nodes draining the breast cancer. TCRdb re-derived calls from the multiplex PCR reads in MiXCR, one entry per CDR3 protein. The repertoire consists of approximately 150,000 distinct CDR3 sequences, with roughly 35% occurring once and the leading ten covering less than 4%. The CDR3 has 12 amino acids. V was shortened by 4 bases and J by 0 bases, with 2 bases between the two germline ends. The germline gives CDR1 SGHTS, CDR2 YDEGEE. Source material: axillary lymph node tissue. The chain uses TRBV5-8 and TRBJ1-3; D is unclear. This clonotype was obtained from a female donor with breast cancer. Some clones in this sample may be carry-over from other donors' samples. The CDR3: CASSGSGNTIYF. For the CDR3, the DNA is TGTGCCAGCAGCGGCTCTGGAAACACCATATATTTT.